These 12 T cell receptor beta chains originate from one sample sequenced in a study of blood T cells in healthy people across ages. For the second PCR, which ran for 7 to 11 cycles, a sample-barcoded 5' primer and a J-beta primer mix were used. TCRdb recomputed calls from the 5' RACE reads with MiXCR, one row per CDR3 protein. The sample holds 750,000 to 950,000 distinct CDR3 sequences, roughly 53% seen once. Sequenced: blood. Receptors were obtained from an elderly man in good health.

The V and J genes are TRBV5-1 and TRBJ2-1; 7 positions agree with TRBD1. The CDR3 is 15 amino acids. Per germline, CDR1 SGHRS and CDR2 YFSETQ. Losses at the gene ends were 4 bases for V and 7 bases for J; bases not matched to a gene: 11. DNA for the CDR3: TGCGCCAGCAGCCGTCGACAGGGTGGCCCTAATGAGCAGTTCTTC. It encodes CASSRRQGGPNEQFF.

The rearrangement links TRBV5-1 to TRBJ2-5; 7 bases line up with TRBD1. This CDR3 has 14 residues. Trimming took 4 bases from V and 3 from J; bases not matched to a gene: 6. CDR1 and CDR2 from the germline V gene are SGHRS and YFSETQ. CDR3 residues: CASSPATGEETQYF. The CDR3 DNA reads TGCGCCAGCAGCCCCGCTACAGGGGAAGAGACCCAGTACTTC. Variable domain in full (rest from reference TRBV5-1 and TRBJ2-5): KAGVTQTPRYLIKTRGQQVTLSCSPISGHRSVSWYQQTPGQGLQFLFEYFSETQRNKGNFPGRFSGRQFSNSRSEMNVSTLELGDSALYLCASSPATGEETQYFGPGTRLLVL.

At least ten counts were recorded for this clonotype. This chain uses TRBV20-1 with TRBJ2-3, with 12 nucleotides matching TRBD2. The CDR3 is 19 amino acids. Germline lookup yields CDR1 DFQATT and CDR2 SNEGSKA (reference sequence). The trim removed 0 bases at V and 14 bases at J, leaving 24 bases unmatched. This chain's CDR3 is CSARDPSGRAYDGHRYAYF. CDR3 nucleotide sequence: TGCAGTGCTAGAGATCCTAGCGGGAGGGCCTATGACGGGCACAGATACGCGTATTTT.

The chain recombines TRBV20-1 with TRBJ2-4; 8 bases are a match to TRBD2. CDR1 is DFQATT, CDR2 SNEGSKA, per germline (reference sequence). The CDR3 sequence is 13 residues long. With V trimmed by 5 bases and J by 13 bases, 13 bases remained unmatched. The CDR3 DNA follows: TGCAGTGCTCGGCAGACTAGCGCTTACGGGCAGTACTTC. It yields the protein CSARQTSAYGQYF.

The J gene is TRBJ1-2, the V gene TRBV4-1, with 8 bases identical to TRBD1. The CDR3 loop spans 15 amino acids. The germline CDR1 and CDR2 sequences are MGHRA and YSYEKL. V lost 3 bases and J lost 4; bases outside the gene matches: 7. In DNA form, the CDR3 reads TGCGCCAGCAGCCAGGGACAGGCAATTTTCTATGGCTACACCTTC. Its translation: CASSQGQAIFYGYTF.

The rearrangement uses TRBV3-1 and TRBJ2-7; maybe TRBD1 (5 bases). Germline CDR1 is LGHDT and CDR2 is YNNKEL (reference sequence). V was shortened by 0 bases and J by 7 bases, with 13 bases between the two germline ends. There are 14 residues in the CDR3. The CDR3 bases are TGTGCCAGCAGCCAAGAAGTCGACAGTGCGGAGCAGTACTTC. Translating gives CASSQEVDSAEQYF.

Of note for this clonotype: A read error is possible here, since a much larger clone lies one base away. The rearrangement joins TRBV29-1 to TRBJ1-5; weak D call: TRBD1 (5 bases). V was trimmed by 1 base and J by 6 bases, leaving 10 bases between them. Germline CDR1 reads SQVTM; CDR2 reads ANQGSEA. This CDR3 spans 13 amino acids. The CDR3 sequence: CSVEGLGGQPQHF. CDR3 DNA sequence: TGCAGCGTTGAAGGGCTGGGGGGTCAGCCCCAGCATTTT.

The chain uses TRBV11-2 and TRBJ1-6; D is possibly TRBD1 (5 bases). The CDR3 runs 14 residues. The V end was cut by 1 base, the J end by 9 bases, with 10 bases between. Germline CDR1 is SGHAT and CDR2 is FQNNGV. The CDR3 here is CASSLVAGPSPLHF. The CDR3 coding sequence is TGTGCCAGCAGCTTAGTGGCAGGGCCTTCACCCCTCCACTTT.

The chain recombines TRBV9 with TRBJ2-3, with D unresolved. The V gene's germline CDR1 is SGDLS and CDR2 YYNGEE. This CDR3 contains 15 residues. V was shortened by 3 bases and J by 1 base, with 12 bases between the two germline ends. The CDR3 DNA follows: TGTGCCAGCAGCGCCGGCCGGTCTGGCACAGATACGCAGTATTTT. It yields the protein CASSAGRSGTDTQYF.

The chain couples TRBV11-2 to TRBJ2-4; 7 positions match TRBD2. The end of the DNA aligns better with TRBJ2-7, so the J call may be wrong. Germline V gene sequence: CDR1 SGHAT, CDR2 FQNNGV. CDR3 length: 20 residues. DNA for the CDR3: TGTGCCAGCAGCTTAGTTCGTCCCTTGCGGGAGTACGGTCTAGCTTCCGAGCAGTACTTC. Its protein product is CASSLVRPLREYGLASEQYF.

The chain recombines TRBV30 with TRBJ1-2; no clear D. V lost 3 bases, J lost 4 bases, and 18 bases lay in between. Germline V lookup: CDR1 GTSNPN, CDR2 SVGIG (reference sequence). The CDR3 covers 15 residues. The DNA for the CDR3 is TGTGCCTGGAGCCCCCGCCGGGATAGTAGCTATGGCTACACCTTC. This encodes CAWSPRRDSSYGYTF.

This clonotype was recorded only once. This chain connects TRBV20-1 to TRBJ2-1; 15 nucleotides agree with TRBD2. The CDR3 is 16 amino acids. Germline V gene sequence: CDR1 DFQATT, CDR2 SNEGSKA (reference sequence). The V segment lost 1 base and the J segment 7 bases; nucleotides outside the gene matches: 5. CDR3 loop: CSARVGLAGGQNEQFF. The CDR3 nucleotides are TGCAGTGCTAGAGTCGGACTAGCGGGAGGGCAGAATGAGCAGTTCTTC.